The sequence of this T cell receptor (beta chain) was determined in a study of OX40 agonist ivuxolimab in advanced cancers. Study-level background: The dose of intravenous ivuxolimab that patients received every 2 weeks ranged from 0.01 to 10 mg/kg. Study-level results: CD4+ T cells averaged fewer expanded clones than CD8+ T cells. Clonal expansion by week 6 occurred in CD4+ and CD8+ blood T cells (at 0.1 to 3.0 mg/kg).

CDR3 length: 14 residues. Germline lookup yields CDR1 SGHRS and CDR2 YFSETQ. V was pared by 3 bases and J by 0 bases, with 4 bases between. Using immunoSEQ multiplex PCR, the repertoire was profiled, and TCRdb retains in-frame clones only, with some absent. The sample carries about 40,000 clones, 80% to 90% recorded once. By frequency in the sample, this clone is medium-sized (0.01 to 0.1%). Its specificity is unknown. The V gene is TRBV5-1, the J gene TRBJ2-6, with D unresolved. The source of this sequence is an adult with an advanced solid tumor such as melanoma, head and neck, liver or kidney cancer. The input for sequencing was CD4+ or CD8+ T cells sorted from blood, taken in a trial of the OX40 agonist ivuxolimab. The CDR3 DNA sequence: TGCGCCAGCAGCTCCGACTCTGGGGCCAACGTCCTGACTTTC. This codes for CASSSDSGANVLTF.